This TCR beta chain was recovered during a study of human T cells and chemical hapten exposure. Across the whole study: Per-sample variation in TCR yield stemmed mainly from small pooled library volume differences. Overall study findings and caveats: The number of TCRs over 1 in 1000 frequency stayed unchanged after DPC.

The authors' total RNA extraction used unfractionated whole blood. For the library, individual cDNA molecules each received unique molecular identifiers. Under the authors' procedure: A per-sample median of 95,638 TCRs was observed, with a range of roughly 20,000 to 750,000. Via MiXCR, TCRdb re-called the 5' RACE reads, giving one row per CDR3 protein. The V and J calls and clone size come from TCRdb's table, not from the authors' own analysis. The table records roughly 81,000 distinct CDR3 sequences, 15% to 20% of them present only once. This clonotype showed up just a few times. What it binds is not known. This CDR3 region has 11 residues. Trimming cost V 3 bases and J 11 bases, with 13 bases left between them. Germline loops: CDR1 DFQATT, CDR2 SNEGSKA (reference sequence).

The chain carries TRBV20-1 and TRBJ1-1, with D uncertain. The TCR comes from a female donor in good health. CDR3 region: CSARGLSKAFF. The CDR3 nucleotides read TGCAGTGCTAGGGGGTTAAGTAAGGCTTTCTTT.